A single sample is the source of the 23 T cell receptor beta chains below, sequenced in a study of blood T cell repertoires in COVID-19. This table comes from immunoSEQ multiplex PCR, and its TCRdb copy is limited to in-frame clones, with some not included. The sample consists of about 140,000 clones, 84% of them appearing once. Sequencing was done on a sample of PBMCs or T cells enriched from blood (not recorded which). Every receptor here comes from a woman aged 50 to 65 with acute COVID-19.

CDR3 region: CASSYSEGGPRSYTQYF. In nucleotides, the CDR3 is TGTGCCAGCAGTTACTCGGAAGGGGGCCCACGGTCATATACGCAGTATTTT. The chain joins TRBV6-2 or TRBV6-3 to TRBJ2-3; 7 bases are a match to TRBD1. Losses at the gene ends were 0 bases for V and 7 bases for J; bases not matched to a gene: 13. The length of the CDR3 is 17 residues. Germline V gives CDR1 MNHEY, CDR2 SVGEGT.

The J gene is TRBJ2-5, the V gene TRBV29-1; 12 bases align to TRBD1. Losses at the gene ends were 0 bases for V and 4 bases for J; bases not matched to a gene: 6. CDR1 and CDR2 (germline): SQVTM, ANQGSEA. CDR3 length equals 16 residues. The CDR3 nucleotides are TGCAGCGTTGAAGAAGGGACAGGGGGCCTTCCAGAGACCCAGTACTTC. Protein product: CSVEEGTGGLPETQYF.

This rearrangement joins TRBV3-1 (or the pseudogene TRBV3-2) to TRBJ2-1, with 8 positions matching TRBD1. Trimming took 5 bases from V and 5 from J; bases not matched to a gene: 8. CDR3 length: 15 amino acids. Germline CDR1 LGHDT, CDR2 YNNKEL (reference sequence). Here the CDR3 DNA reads TGTGCCAGCAGCGGCCGGGACAGGATTAACAATGAGCAGTTCTTC. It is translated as CASSGRDRINNEQFF.

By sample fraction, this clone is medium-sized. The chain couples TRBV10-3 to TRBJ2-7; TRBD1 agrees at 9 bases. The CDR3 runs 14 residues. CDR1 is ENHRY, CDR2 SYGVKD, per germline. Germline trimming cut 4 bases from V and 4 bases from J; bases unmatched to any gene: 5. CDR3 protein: CAISVTGGRYEQYF. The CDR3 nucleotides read TGTGCCATCAGTGTAACAGGGGGCAGGTACGAGCAGTACTTC.

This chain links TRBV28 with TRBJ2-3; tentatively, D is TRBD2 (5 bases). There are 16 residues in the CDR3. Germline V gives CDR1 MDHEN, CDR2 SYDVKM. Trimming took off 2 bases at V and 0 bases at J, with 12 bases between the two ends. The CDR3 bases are TGTGCCAGCAGTTTACTTGGACTTCGTAGCACAGATACGCAGTATTTT. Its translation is CASSLLGLRSTDTQYF.

The CDR3 loop is CASSLYSQANTEAFF. The CDR3 nucleotides read TGCGCCAGCAGCTTGTATTCCCAAGCCAACACTGAAGCTTTCTTT. The chain recombines TRBV5-1 with TRBJ1-1, with D hard to call. V lost 1 base to trimming and J lost 2 bases, with 12 bases between them. This CDR3 is 15 amino acids long. Germline V gives CDR1 SGHRS, CDR2 YFSETQ.

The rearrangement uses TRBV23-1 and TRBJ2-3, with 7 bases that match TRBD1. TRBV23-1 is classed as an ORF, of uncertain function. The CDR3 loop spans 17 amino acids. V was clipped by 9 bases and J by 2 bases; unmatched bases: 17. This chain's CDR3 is CARPTDRDGAITDTQYF. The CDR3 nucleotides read TGCGCCAGACCAACCGACAGGGACGGGGCGATCACAGATACGCAGTATTTT.

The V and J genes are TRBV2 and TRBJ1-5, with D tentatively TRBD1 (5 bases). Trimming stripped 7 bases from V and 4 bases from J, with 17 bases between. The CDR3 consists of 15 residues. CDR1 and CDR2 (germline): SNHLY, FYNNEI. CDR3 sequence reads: CASTVKGLRNQPQHF. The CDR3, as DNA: TGTGCCAGCACCGTAAAGGGACTGCGAAATCAGCCCCAGCATTTT.

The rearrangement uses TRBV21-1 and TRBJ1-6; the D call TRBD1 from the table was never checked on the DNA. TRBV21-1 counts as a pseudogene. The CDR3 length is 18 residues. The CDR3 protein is CASSKDGVMTGGHSPLHF. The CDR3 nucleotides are TGTGCCAGCAGCAAAGATGGGGTAATGACAGGGGGCCATTCACCCCTCCACTTT.

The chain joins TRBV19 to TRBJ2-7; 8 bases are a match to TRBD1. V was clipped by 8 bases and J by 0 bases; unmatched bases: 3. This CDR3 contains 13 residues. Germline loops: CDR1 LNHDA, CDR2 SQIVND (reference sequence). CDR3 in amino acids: CASSGTGSYEQYF. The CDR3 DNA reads TGTGCCAGTTCCGGGACAGGCTCCTACGAGCAGTACTTC.

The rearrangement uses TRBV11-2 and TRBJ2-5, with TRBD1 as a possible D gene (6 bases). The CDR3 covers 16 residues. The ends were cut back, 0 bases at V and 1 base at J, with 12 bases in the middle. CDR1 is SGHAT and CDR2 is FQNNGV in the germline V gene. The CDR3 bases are TGTGCCAGCAGCTTAGACAGGGGCCGCCTCCAAGAGACCCAGTACTTC. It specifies CASSLDRGRLQETQYF.

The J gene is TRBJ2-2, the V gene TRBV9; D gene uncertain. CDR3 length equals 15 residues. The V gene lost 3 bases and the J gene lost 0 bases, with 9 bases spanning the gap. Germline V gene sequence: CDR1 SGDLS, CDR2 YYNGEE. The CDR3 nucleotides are TGTGCCAGCAGCGCCACCGGAGCGAACACCGGGGAGCTGTTTTTT. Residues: CASSATGANTGELFF.

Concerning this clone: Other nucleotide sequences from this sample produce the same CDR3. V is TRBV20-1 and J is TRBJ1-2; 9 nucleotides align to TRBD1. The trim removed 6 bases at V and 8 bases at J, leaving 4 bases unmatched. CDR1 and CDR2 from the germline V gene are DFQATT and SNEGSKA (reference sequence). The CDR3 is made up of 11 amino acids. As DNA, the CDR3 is TGCAGTGCCAGGACAGGGGACGGCTACACCTTC. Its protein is CSARTGDGYTF.

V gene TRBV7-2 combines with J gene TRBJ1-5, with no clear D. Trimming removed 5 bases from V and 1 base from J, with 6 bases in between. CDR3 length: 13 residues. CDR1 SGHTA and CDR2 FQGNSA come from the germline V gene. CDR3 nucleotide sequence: TGTGCCAGCAGCATACAGAGCAATCAGCCCCAGCATTTT. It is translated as CASSIQSNQPQHF.

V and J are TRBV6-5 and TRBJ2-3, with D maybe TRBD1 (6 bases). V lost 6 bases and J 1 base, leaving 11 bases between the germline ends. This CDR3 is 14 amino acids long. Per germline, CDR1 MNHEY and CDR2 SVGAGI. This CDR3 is CASSLGQRTDTQYF. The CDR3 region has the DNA TGTGCCAGCAGCCTTGGACAGCGCACAGATACGCAGTATTTT.

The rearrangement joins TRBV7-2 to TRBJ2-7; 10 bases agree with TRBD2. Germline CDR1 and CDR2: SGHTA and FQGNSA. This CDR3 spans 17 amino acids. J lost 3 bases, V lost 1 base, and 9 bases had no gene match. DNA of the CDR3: TGTGCCAGCAGCTTAGTGGCTAGCGGGAGTTCTAGCTACGAGCAGTACTTC. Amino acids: CASSLVASGSSSYEQYF.

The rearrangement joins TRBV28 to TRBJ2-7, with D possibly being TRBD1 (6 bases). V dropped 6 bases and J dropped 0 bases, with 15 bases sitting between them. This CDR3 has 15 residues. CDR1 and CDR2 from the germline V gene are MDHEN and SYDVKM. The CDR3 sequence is CASSLLGDNSYEQYF. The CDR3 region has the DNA TGTGCCAGCAGCCTTTTGGGGGACAACTCCTACGAGCAGTACTTC.

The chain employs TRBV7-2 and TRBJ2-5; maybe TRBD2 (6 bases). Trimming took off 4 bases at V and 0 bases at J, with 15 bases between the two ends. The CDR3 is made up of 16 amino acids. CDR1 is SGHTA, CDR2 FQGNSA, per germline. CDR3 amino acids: CASSSSGVGNQETQYF. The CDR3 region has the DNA TGTGCCAGCAGCTCCTCGGGGGTGGGGAACCAAGAGACCCAGTACTTC.

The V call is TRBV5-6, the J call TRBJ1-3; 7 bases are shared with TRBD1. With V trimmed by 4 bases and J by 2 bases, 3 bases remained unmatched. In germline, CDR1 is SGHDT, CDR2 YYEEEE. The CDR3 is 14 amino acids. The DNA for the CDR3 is TGTGCCAGCAGCACGACAGGGCCTGGAAACACCATATATTTT. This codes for CASSTTGPGNTIYF.

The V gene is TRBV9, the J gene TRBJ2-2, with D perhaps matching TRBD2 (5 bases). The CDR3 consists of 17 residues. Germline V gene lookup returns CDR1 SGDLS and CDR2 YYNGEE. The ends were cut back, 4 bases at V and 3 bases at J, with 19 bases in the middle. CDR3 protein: CASSSPLGVGDTGELFF. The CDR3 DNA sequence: TGTGCCAGCAGCTCGCCACTCGGGGTCGGGGACACCGGGGAGCTGTTTTTT.

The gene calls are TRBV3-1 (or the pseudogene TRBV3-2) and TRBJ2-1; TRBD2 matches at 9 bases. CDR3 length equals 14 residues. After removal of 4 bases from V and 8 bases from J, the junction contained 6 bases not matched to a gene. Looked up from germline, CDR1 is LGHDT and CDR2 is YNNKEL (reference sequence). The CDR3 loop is CASSPRLAVYEQFF. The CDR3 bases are TGTGCCAGCAGCCCCAGACTAGCGGTGTATGAGCAGTTCTTC.

The CDR3 DNA sequence: TGCGCCAGCAGTCAATCGATCAAGCGGGACGTACCCCAAGAGACCCAGTACTTC. Its protein product is CASSQSIKRDVPQETQYF. The V call is TRBV23-1, the J call TRBJ2-5, with 7 positions matching TRBD2. TRBV23-1 is noted as an ORF with a role that remains uncertain. V was pared by 0 bases and J by 1 base, with 11 bases of the junction left unmatched. CDR3 length: 18 amino acids.

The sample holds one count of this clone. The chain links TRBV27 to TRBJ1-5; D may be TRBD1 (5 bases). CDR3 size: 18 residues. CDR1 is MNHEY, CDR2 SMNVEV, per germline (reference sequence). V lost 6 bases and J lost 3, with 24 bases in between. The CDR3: CASSLLPLDGGSNQPQHF. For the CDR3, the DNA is TGTGCCAGCAGCCTTTTACCGTTGGACGGGGGTTCCAATCAGCCCCAGCATTTT.